The subject of this entry is one TCR beta chain. No antigen is known for it. This specimen belongs to a study of cytomegalovirus exposure and HLA in healthy donors. Looking at the study overall: Researchers previously reported finding some 110 million unique TCR beta sequences from about 170 million T cells.

Amplification used 60 Vbeta primers and 13 Jbeta primers. Some clones are missing from TCRdb's copy, which holds only in-frame ones; the method was immunoSEQ multiplex PCR. The data show 65,000 or so clones, 60% to 65% seen once. Overall study findings and caveats: Association of under 20,000 TCR beta sequences with HLA alleles was found at 0.05 false discovery rate in a later analysis. Accurate prediction of most subjects' HLA-A and HLA-B alleles from TCR beta sequences was reported.

The CDR3 covers 13 residues. Trimming cost V 2 bases and J 3 bases, with 7 bases left between them. Germline lookup yields CDR1 MNHEY and CDR2 SVGAGI. The sequencing sample was made of PBMCs. This TCR was sampled from a man in his thirties or forties in good health and CMV-seronegative. The chain links TRBV6-5 to TRBJ1-2; possible D gene TRBD1, 6 bases. In nucleotides, the CDR3 is TGTGCCAGCAGTTACGGGACATACTATGGCTACACCTTC. Translating gives CASSYGTYYGYTF.